These 8 T cell receptor beta chains came from one sample sequenced in a study of T cells in women clearing cervical HPV infection. TCRdb keeps only in-frame clones here, not all; method: immunoSEQ multiplex PCR. This repertoire includes 25,000 to 30,000 clones. The specimen was blood buffy coat. The receptors shown here come from a woman aged 18 to 75 with a cervical HPV16 infection that either progressed to CIN3+ or cleared (not recorded which).

Of note for this clone: The read gets to within 3 residues of the CDR3 end, and the germline J gene fills in the rest. Additional DNA sequences in this sample encode the identical CDR3. The chain links TRBV19 to TRBJ2-2; TRBD1 aligns across 9 bases. V was clipped by 6 bases and J by 3 bases; unmatched bases: 2. The V gene's germline CDR1 is LNHDA and CDR2 SQIVND (reference sequence). This CDR3 is 14 amino acids long. The CDR3 bases that were read are TGTGCCAGTAGGCGGGACAGGGACACCGGGGAG. Its protein is CASRRDRDTGE. The full CDR3 protein reads CASRRDRDTGELFF.

Comment on this clone: The missing CDR3 end, 3 residues past where the read stops, is filled in from the germline J gene. Different DNA sequences within this sample yield the same CDR3. This rearrangement joins TRBV2 to TRBJ1-2, with D uncertain. Germline values: CDR1 SNHLY, CDR2 FYNNEI. The CDR3 extends over 14 amino acids. With 4 bases removed from V and 5 bases from J, the gap between germline ends came to 14 bases. CDR3 DNA, as far as it was read: TGTGCCAGCAGTGCTGTGAAAGAAGGGTATGGC. Protein product: CASSAVKEGYG. The whole CDR3 protein is CASSAVKEGYGYTF.

As regards this clone: The CDR3 extends 3 residues past the end of the read, so its final part is completed from the germline J gene. The genes are TRBV2 and TRBJ2-7; a possible D gene is TRBD1 (6 bases). The CDR3 has 13 residues. The V end lost 7 bases, the J end lost 5 bases, and 15 bases lay between the germline ends. Germline CDR1 SNHLY, CDR2 FYNNEI. CDR3 region: CASMPWGLHEQYF. The CDR3 DNA, read in part, is TGTGCCAGCATGCCATGGGGGCTCCACGAG.

Turning to this clone: The CDR3 end lies 3 residues beyond the end of the read and is filled in from the germline J gene. This chain uses TRBV4-1 with TRBJ2-1; 11 positions match TRBD2. This CDR3 comprises 18 residues. Germline loops: CDR1 MGHRA, CDR2 YSYEKL. V lost 0 bases and J lost 5; bases outside the gene matches: 9. Partial CDR3 DNA: TGCGCCAGCAGCCAAGATCGGCTAGCGGGGGGTATAAACAATGAG. Translated: CASSQDRLAGGINNE. The full CDR3 sequence reads CASSQDRLAGGINNEQFF.

A note on this clone: The DNA ends 3 residues before the CDR3 does, and the rest of the CDR3 is filled in from the germline J gene. The chain links TRBV2 to TRBJ2-1; TRBD2 aligns across 13 bases. Trimming cost V 4 bases and J 6 bases; bases outside gene matches: 3. CDR3 length equals 15 residues. The germline V gene encodes CDR1 SNHLY and CDR2 FYNNEI. The CDR3 bases that were read are TGTGCCAGCAGTGCGGGACTAGCGGGACGCAATGAG. Encoded protein: CASSAGLAGRNE. In full, the CDR3 reads CASSAGLAGRNEQFF.

A note on this clone: Coverage ceases 3 residues before the CDR3 finishes, and the germline J gene fills in the end. The rearrangement links TRBV18 to TRBJ1-5; D remains ambiguous. CDR3 length equals 13 residues. V lost 3 bases and J lost 5, with 8 bases in between. Germline V gives CDR1 KGHSH, CDR2 LQKENI. The CDR3 here is CASSPSGDQPQHF. The DNA read from the CDR3 is TGTGCCAGCTCACCGTCAGGAGATCAGCCC.

As to this clone: The read ends 3 residues shy of where the CDR3 ends; the end is completed using the germline J gene. The chain links TRBV7-2 to TRBJ1-1; a possible D gene is TRBD1 (5 bases). The germline V and J ends were trimmed by 0 bases and 2 bases, with 10 bases remaining between them. The V gene's germline CDR1 is SGHTA and CDR2 FQGNSA. The CDR3 consists of 15 residues. The DNA read from the CDR3 is TGTGCCAGCAGCTTAGCGAGGACACAAAACACTGAA. Translated, it gives CASSLARTQNTE. The full CDR3 protein reads CASSLARTQNTEAFF. Full variable domain (remainder filled in from reference TRBV7-2 and TRBJ1-1): GAGVSQSPSNKVTEKGKDVELRCDPISGHTALYWYRQSLGQGLEFLIYFQGNSAPDKSGLPSDRFSAERTGGSVSTLTIQRTQQEDSAVYLCASSLARTQNTEAFFGQGTRLTVV.

Concerning this clone: The observed sequence ends 3 residues before the CDR3 terminus, with the missing tail filled in from the germline J gene. The V gene is TRBV20-1, the J gene TRBJ2-4, with 12 positions matching TRBD2. There are 16 residues in the CDR3. Germline-derived CDR1 and CDR2 are DFQATT and SNEGSKA (reference sequence). The CDR3 DNA, read in part, is TGCAGTGCTAGGGCCGAGGGGCTAGCGGGAGGGTTGAAT. This gives the protein CSARAEGLAGGLN. The full CDR3 reads CSARAEGLAGGLNQYF.